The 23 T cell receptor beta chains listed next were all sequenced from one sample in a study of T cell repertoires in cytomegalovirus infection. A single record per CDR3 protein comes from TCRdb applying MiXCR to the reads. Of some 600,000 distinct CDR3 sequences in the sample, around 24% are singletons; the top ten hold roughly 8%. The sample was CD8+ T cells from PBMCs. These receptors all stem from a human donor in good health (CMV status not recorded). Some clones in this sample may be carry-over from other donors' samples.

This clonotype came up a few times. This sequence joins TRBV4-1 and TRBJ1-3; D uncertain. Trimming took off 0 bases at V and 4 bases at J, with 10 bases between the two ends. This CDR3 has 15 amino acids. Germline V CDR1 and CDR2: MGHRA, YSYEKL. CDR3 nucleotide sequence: TGCGCCAGCAGCCAAGAGCCTCATGGCGGAAACACCATATATTTT. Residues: CASSQEPHGGNTIYF.

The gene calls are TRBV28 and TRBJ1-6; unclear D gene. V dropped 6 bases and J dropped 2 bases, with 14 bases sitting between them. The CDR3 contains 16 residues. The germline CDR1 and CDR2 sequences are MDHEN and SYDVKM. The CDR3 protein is CASSPNSIAYNSPLHF. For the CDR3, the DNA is TGTGCCAGCAGCCCAAACTCGATTGCCTATAATTCACCCCTCCACTTT.

CDR3 protein: CASSSVMVDTQYF. In nucleotides, the CDR3 is TGTGCCAGCAGTTCCGTCATGGTAGATACGCAGTATTTT. V and J are TRBV6-1 and TRBJ2-3; D not resolved. This CDR3 comprises 13 residues. V was pared by 5 bases and J by 5 bases, with 11 bases between. CDR1 is MNHNS and CDR2 is SASEGT in the germline V gene.

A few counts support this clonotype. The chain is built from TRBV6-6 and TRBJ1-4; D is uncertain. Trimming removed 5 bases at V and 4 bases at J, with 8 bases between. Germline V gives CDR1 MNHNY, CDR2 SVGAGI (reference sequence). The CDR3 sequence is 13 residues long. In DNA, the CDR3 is TGTGCCAGCAGTATCCAGTATAATGAAAAACTGTTTTTT. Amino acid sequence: CASSIQYNEKLFF.

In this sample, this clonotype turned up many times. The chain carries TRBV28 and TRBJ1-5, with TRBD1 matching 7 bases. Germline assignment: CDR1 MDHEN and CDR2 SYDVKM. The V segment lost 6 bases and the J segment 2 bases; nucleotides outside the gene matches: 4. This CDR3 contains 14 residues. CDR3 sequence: CASSDRVGNQPQHF. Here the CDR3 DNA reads TGTGCCAGCAGCGACAGGGTAGGCAATCAGCCCCAGCATTTT.

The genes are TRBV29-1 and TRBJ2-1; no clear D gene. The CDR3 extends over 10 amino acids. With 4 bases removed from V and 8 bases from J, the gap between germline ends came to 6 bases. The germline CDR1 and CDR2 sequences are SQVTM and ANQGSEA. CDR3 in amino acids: CSVGSYEQFF. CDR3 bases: TGCAGCGTTGGGTCTTATGAGCAGTTCTTC.

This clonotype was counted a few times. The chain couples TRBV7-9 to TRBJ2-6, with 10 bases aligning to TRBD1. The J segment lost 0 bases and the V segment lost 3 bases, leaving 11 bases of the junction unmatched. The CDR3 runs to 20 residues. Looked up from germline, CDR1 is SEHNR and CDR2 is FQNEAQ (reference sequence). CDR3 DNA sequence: TGTGCCAGCAGCTTTCCGGCATCGGACAGGGGGATCTCTGGGGCCAACGTCCTGACTTTC. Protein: CASSFPASDRGISGANVLTF.

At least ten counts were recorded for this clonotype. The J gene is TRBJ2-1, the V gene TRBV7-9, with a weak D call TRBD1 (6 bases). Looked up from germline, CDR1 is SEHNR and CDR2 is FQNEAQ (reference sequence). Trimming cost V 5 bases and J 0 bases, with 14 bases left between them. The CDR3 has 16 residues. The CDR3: CASSPRTGSSYNEQFF. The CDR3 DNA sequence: TGTGCCAGCAGCCCGCGAACAGGGAGCTCCTACAATGAGCAGTTCTTC.

In DNA, the CDR3 is TGTGCCAGAAGCCTTGGACAGGGGGCGTACGGGGAGCTGTTTTTT. Protein product: CARSLGQGAYGELFF. This chain links TRBV5-6 with TRBJ2-2; TRBD1 aligns across 11 bases. J lost 7 bases, V lost 8 bases, and 10 bases had no gene match. CDR1 and CDR2 from the germline V gene are SGHDT and YYEEEE. This CDR3 comprises 15 residues.

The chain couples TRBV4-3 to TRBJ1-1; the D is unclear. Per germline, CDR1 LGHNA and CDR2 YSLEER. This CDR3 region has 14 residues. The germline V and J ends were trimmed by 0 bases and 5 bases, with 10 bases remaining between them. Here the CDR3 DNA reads TGCGCCAGCAGCCAAGATGCCGGGTTTACTGAAGCTTTCTTT. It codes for CASSQDAGFTEAFF.

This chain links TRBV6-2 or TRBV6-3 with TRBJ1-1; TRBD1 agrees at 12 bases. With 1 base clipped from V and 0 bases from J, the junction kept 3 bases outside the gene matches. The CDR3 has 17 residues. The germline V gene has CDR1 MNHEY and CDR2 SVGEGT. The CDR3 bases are TGTGCCAGCAGTTACTTCCGGGACAGGGGGCTGAACACTGAAGCTTTCTTT. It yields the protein CASSYFRDRGLNTEAFF.

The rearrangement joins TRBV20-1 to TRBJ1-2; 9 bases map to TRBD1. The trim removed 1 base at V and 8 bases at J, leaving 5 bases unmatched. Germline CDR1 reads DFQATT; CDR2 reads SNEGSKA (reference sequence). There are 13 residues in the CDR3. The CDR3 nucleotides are TGCAGTGCTAGAGGAGGGACAGGGAACGGCTACACCTTC. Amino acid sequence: CSARGGTGNGYTF.

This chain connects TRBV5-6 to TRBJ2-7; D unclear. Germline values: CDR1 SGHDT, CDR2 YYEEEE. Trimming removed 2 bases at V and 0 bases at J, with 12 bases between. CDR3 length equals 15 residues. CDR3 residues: CASSLTFRNSYEQYF. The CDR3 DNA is TGTGCCAGCAGCTTAACCTTCCGGAACTCCTACGAGCAGTACTTC.

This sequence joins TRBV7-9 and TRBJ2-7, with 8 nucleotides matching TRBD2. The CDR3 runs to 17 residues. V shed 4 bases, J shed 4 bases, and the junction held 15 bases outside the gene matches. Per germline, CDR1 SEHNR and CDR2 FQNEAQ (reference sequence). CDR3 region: CASSYTLRAGAGYEQYF. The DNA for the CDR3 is TGTGCCAGCAGCTACACACTGAGAGCGGGGGCAGGGTACGAGCAGTACTTC. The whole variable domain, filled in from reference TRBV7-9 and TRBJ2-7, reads DTGVSQNPRHKITKRGQNVTFRCDPISEHNRLYWYRQTLGQGPEFLTYFQNEAQLEKSRLLSDRFSAERPKGSFSTLEIQRTEQGDSAMYLCASSYTLRAGAGYEQYFGPGTRLTVT.

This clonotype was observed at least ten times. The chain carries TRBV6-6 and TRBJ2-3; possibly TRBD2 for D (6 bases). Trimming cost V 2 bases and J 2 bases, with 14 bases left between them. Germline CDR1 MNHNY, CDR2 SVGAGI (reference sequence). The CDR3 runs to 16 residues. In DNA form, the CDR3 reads TGTGCCAGCAGTTACGGGACTCCTACCCCCACAGATACGCAGTATTTT. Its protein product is CASSYGTPTPTDTQYF.

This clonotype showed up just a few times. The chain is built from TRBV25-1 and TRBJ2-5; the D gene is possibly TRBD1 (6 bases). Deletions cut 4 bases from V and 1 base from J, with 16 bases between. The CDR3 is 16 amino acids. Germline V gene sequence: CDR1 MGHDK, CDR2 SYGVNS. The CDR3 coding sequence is TGTGCCAGCAGTGCCCCGGGACACTTGATCCAAGAGACCCAGTACTTC. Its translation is CASSAPGHLIQETQYF.

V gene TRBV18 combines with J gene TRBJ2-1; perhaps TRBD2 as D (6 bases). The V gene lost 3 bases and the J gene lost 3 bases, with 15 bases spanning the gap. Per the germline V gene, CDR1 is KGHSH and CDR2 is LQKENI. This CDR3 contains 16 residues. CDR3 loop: CASSPRSGRNYNEQFF. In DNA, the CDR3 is TGTGCCAGCTCACCCCGGTCCGGGAGAAACTACAATGAGCAGTTCTTC.

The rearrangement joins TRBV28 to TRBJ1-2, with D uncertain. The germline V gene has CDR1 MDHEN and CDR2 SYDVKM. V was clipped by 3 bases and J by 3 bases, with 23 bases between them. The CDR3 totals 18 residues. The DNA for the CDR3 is TGTGCCAGCAGTTTTGGGCCCCAAGGACTCCCAGAGGACTATGGCTACACCTTC. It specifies CASSFGPQGLPEDYGYTF.

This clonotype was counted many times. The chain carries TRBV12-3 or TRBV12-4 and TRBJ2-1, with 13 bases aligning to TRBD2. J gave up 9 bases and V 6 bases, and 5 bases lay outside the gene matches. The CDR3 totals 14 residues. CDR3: CASSGLAGAAEQFF. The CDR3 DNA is TGTGCCAGCAGCGGACTAGCGGGGGCTGCTGAGCAGTTCTTC.

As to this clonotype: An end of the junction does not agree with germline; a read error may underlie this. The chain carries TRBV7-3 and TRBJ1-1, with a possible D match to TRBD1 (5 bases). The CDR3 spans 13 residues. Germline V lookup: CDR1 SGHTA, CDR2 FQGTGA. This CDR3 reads CVSSSDRNTEAFF. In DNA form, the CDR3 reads TGTGTCAGCAGCTCTGACAGGAACACTGAAGCTTTCTTT.

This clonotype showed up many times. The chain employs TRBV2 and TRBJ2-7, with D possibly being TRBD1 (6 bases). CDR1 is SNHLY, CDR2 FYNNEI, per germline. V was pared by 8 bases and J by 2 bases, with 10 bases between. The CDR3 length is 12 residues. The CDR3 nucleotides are TGTGCCAGCTTGGGACAAACCTACGAGCAGTACGTC. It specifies CASLGQTYEQYV.

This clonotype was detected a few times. CDR3 DNA sequence: TGCAGTGCTAGGGGACAGGGGGTCCCTTCCTGGGAGACCCAGTACTTC. Translated: CSARGQGVPSWETQYF. V gene TRBV20-1 combines with J gene TRBJ2-5, with 11 bases lining up with TRBD1. V was pared by 3 bases and J by 5 bases, with 11 bases of the junction left unmatched. The CDR3 extends over 16 amino acids. CDR1 and CDR2 from the germline V gene are DFQATT and SNEGSKA (reference sequence).

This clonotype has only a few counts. The CDR3 loop is CASTPRPSPSGANVLTF. CDR3 in DNA: TGTGCCAGCACCCCGAGGCCCTCCCCCTCTGGGGCCAACGTCCTGACTTTC. The gene calls are TRBV2 and TRBJ2-6; D unclear. Germline V gene data show CDR1 as SNHLY and CDR2 as FYNNEI. The V end lost 7 bases, the J end lost 0 bases, and 16 bases lay between the germline ends. The CDR3 covers 17 residues.